This T cell receptor (beta chain) was sequenced during a study of T cells expressing NK-cell markers. Germline values: CDR1 MDHEN, CDR2 SYDVKM. The CDR3 has 14 residues. Concerning this clonotype: Its specificity is not known.

Study results and caveats: Dominant NKG2C+ clonotypes were found to form about 1.0-7.5% of CD8+ T cells in over five donors.

TCRdb re-called the 5' RACE reads and catalogs CDR3 proteins one per entry, DNA excluded. The sample shows a few hundred thousand distinct CDR3 sequences, and 0.39% sits with its ten largest clones. The gene calls are TRBV28 and TRBJ2-7; as DNA is missing, the TRBD2 call by TCRdb cannot be tested. The TCR sequence derives from a man in his late teens or twenties in good health. The sequencing input was blood T cells: a sorted CD56 or NKG2C T cell subset, CD4+ or CD8+ T cells, or bulk PBMC T cells (not recorded which). This CDR3 reads CASHPSGNSAEQYF.